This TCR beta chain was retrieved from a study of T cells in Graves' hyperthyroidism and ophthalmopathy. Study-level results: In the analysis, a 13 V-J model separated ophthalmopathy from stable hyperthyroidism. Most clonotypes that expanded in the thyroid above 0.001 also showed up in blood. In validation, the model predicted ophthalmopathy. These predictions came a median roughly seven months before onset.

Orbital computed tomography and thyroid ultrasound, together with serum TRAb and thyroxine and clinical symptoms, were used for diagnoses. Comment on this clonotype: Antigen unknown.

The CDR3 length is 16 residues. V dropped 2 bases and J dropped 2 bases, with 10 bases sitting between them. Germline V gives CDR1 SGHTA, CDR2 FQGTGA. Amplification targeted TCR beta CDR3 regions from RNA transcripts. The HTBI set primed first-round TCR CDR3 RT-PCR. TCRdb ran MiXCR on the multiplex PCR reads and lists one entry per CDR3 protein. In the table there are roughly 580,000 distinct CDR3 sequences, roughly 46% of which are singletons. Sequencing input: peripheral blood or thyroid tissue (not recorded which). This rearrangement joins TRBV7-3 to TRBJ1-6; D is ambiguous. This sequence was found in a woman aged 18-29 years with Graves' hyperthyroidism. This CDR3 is CASSLGEWAYNSPLHF. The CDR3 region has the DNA TGTGCCAGCAGCTTAGGGGAGTGGGCCTATAATTCACCCCTCCACTTT.